This TCR beta chain appears in the sequencing data of a study of blood T cells in healthy people across ages. Study conclusions and caveats: One million T cells yielded diversity estimates that were considered underestimates. Unknown CMV status may confound age-related changes in expanded clones.

The CDR3 has 16 amino acids. V lost 3 bases to trimming and J lost 1 base, with 10 bases between them. With respect to this clonotype: Its target is not known.

Each donor's blood draw was approximately 10 milliliters of peripheral blood. A second PCR, run for roughly 7 to 12 cycles, used a sample-barcoded 5' primer plus a J-beta primer mix. Each CDR3 protein is one row after TCRdb ran MiXCR on the 5' RACE reads. Of about 800,000 distinct CDR3 sequences detected, roughly 46% appear once; the ten largest clones hold approximately 18%. This clonotype was obtained from a man of 80 years or more in good health. The sequenced material came from blood. The chain joins TRBV12-3 or TRBV12-4 to TRBJ2-6; D is unresolved. For the CDR3, the DNA is TGTGCCAGCAGTTTGAGCCAGCAGTCTGGGGCCAACGTCCTGACTTTC. This translates into CASSLSQQSGANVLTF.